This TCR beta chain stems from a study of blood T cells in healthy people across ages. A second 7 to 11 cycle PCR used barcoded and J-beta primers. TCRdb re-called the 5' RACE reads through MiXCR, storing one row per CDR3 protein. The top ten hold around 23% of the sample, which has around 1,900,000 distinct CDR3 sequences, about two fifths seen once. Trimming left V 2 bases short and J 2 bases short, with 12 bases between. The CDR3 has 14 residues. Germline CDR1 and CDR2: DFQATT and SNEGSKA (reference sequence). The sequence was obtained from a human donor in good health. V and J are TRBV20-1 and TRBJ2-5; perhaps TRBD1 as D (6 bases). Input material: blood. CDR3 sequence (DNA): TGCAGTGCTAGAAAAGCCAGGGGTCAAGAGACCCAGTACTTC. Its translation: CSARKARGQETQYF.